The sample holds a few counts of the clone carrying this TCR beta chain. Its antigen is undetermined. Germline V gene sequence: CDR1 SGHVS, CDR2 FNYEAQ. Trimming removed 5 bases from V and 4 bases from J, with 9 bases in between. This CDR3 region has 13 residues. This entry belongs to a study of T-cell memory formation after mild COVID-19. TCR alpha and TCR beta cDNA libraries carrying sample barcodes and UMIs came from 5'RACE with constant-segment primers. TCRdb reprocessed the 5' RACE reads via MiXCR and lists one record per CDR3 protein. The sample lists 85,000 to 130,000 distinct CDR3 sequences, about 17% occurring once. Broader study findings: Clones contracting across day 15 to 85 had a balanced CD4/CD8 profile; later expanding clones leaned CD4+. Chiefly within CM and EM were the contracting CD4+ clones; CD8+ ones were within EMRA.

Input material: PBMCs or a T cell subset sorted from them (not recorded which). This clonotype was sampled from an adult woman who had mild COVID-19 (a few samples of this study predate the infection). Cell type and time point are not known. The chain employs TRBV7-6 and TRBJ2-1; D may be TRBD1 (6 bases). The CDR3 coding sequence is TGTGCCAGCAGCAGGACAGAGTACAATGAGCAGTTCTTC. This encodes CASSRTEYNEQFF.